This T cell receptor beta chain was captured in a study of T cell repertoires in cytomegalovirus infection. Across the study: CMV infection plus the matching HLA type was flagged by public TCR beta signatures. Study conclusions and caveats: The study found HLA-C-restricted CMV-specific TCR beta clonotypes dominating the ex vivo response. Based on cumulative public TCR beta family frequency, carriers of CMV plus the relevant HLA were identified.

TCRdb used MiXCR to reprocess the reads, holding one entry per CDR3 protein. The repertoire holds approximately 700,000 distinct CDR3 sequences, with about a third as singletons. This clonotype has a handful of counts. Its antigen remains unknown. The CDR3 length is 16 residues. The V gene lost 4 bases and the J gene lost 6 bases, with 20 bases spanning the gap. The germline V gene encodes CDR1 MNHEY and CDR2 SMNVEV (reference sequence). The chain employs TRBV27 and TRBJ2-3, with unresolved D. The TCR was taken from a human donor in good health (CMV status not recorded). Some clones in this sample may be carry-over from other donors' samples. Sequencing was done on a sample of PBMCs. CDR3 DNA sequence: TGTGCCAGCAGTTACTCCCCGTCCTTACAGCTTGATACGCAGTATTTT. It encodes CASSYSPSLQLDTQYF.